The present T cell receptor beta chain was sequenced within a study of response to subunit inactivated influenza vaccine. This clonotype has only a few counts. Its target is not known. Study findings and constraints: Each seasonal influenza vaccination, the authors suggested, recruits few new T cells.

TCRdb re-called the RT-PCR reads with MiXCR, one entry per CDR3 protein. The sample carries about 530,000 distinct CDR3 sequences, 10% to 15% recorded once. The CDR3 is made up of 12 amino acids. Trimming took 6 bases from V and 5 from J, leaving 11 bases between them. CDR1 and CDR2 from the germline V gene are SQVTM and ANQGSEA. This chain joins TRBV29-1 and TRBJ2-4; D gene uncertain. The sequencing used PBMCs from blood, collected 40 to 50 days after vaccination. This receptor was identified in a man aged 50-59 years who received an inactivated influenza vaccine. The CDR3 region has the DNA TGCAGCGTGCGGACCCGGGAAAACATTCAGTACTTC. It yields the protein CSVRTRENIQYF. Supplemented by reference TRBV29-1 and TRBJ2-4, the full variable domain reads SAVISQKPSRDICQRGTSLTIQCQVDSQVTMMFWYRQQPGQSLTLIATANQGSEATYESGFVIDKFPISRPNLTFSTLTVSNMSPEDSSIYLCSVRTRENIQYFGAGTRLSVL.